These 11 T cell receptor beta chains originate from one sample sequenced in a study of T cells in Graves' hyperthyroidism and ophthalmopathy. Authors of the study amplified TCR beta CDR3 regions from RNA transcripts. The TCR CDR3 was amplified in a first-round RT-PCR using the HTBI primer set. TCRdb ran MiXCR on the multiplex PCR reads and lists one entry per CDR3 protein. The sample lists a few hundred thousand distinct CDR3 sequences, roughly 50% seen once, with around 20% in the top ten. The sequenced sample was peripheral blood or thyroid tissue (not recorded which). Receptors were obtained from an adult woman with Graves' disease, either hyperthyroidism or ophthalmopathy (not recorded which).

This clonotype has just a few counts. The J gene is TRBJ2-5, the V gene TRBV9; D gene unclear. Trimming took off 0 bases at V and 9 bases at J, with 12 bases between the two ends. The CDR3 contains 13 residues. CDR1 is SGDLS, CDR2 YYNGEE, per germline. This CDR3 is CASSVDGYQPQYF. The CDR3 nucleotides are TGTGCCAGCAGCGTAGACGGTTATCAGCCCCAGTACTTC.

This chain links TRBV7-2 with TRBJ2-7; D tentatively reads TRBD1 or TRBD2 (5 bases each). Germline V gives CDR1 SGHTA, CDR2 FQGNSA. The CDR3 runs 13 residues. V gave up 9 bases and J gave up 5 bases, with 17 bases separating them. CDR3 protein: CASSGDGPNEQYF. CDR3 nucleotide sequence: TGTGCCAGTAGTGGGGACGGCCCCAACGAGCAGTACTTC.

As concerns this clonotype: At one boundary the junction diverges from the germline segment, which might be a read error. The rearrangement uses TRBV12-3 or TRBV12-4 and TRBJ2-6; D is unclear. The CDR3 is 13 amino acids. CDR3 amino acids: CASSLDGPVPEAF. The CDR3 DNA reads TGTGCCAGCAGTTTAGATGGACCCGTACCTGAAGCTTTC.

This clonotype was seen ten or more times. The J gene is TRBJ1-5, the V gene TRBV20-1; 8 positions agree with TRBD1. The J segment lost 6 bases and the V segment lost 0 bases, leaving 7 bases of the junction unmatched. This CDR3 has 15 amino acids. Germline CDR1 and CDR2: DFQATT and SNEGSKA (reference sequence). This CDR3 reads CSARDQGAQGQPQHF. CDR3 coding DNA: TGCAGTGCTAGAGATCAGGGGGCGCAGGGTCAGCCCCAGCATTTT.

This clonotype has a count of ten or more. The chain carries TRBV12-3 or TRBV12-4 and TRBJ1-1; a possible D gene is TRBD1 (5 bases). Trimming removed 5 bases at V and 6 bases at J, with 19 bases between. The CDR3 is 15 residues long. CDR3 bases: TGTGCCAGCAGTCCCGCTGGGGGGGGTGTCGCTGAAGCTTTCTTT. Amino acids: CASSPAGGGVAEAFF.

With respect to this clonotype: A single base separates this from a much larger clone, so it may be a read error. The chain couples TRBV11-1 to TRBJ1-1, with 7 bases aligning to TRBD1. With V trimmed by 10 bases and J by 1 base, 3 bases remained unmatched. The CDR3 contains 12 residues. CDR1 and CDR2 from the germline V gene are SGHAT and FQDESV (reference sequence). CDR3 bases: TGTGCCATCCGGGACAGGAACACTGAAGCTTTCTTT. Translating gives CAIRDRNTEAFF.

The chain combines TRBV6-6 with TRBJ2-2; D gene unclear. This CDR3 contains 14 residues. Looked up from germline, CDR1 is MNHNY and CDR2 is SVGAGI (reference sequence). Trimming removed 1 base at V and 6 bases at J, with 9 bases between. The CDR3 DNA sequence: TGTGCCAGCAGTTACTTTGAGGTGTCCGGGGAGCTGTTTTTT. Amino acid sequence: CASSYFEVSGELFF.

This clonotype was seen many times. This rearrangement joins TRBV5-1 to TRBJ2-7, with 10 bases fitting TRBD1. V was clipped by 0 bases and J by 2 bases; unmatched bases: 5. This CDR3 is built from 16 residues. Germline V gene data show CDR1 as SGHRS and CDR2 as YFSETQ. The CDR3, as DNA: TGCGCCAGCAGCTTGGCCGGGGGACAGGGGACCTACGAGCAGTACTTC. Encoded protein: CASSLAGGQGTYEQYF.

In this sample, this clonotype turned up many times. The chain recombines TRBV9 with TRBJ1-1; D is perhaps TRBD1 (6 bases). The CDR3 is made up of 13 amino acids. Per the germline V gene, CDR1 is SGDLS and CDR2 is YYNGEE. The V end was cut by 6 bases, the J end by 4 bases, with 13 bases between. The DNA for the CDR3 is TGTGCCAGCACCAGGGGAGGGGGCACTGAAGCTTTCTTT. Translated, it gives CASTRGGGTEAFF.

V is TRBV7-6 and J is TRBJ1-5; D not certain. Trimming removed 5 bases from V and 4 bases from J, with 6 bases in between. CDR1 and CDR2 from the germline V gene are SGHVS and FNYEAQ. The CDR3 loop spans 12 amino acids. This CDR3 is CASSKFNQPQHF. Here the CDR3 DNA reads TGTGCCAGCAGCAAATTTAATCAGCCCCAGCATTTT.

With respect to this clonotype: The junction differs from germline at one of its ends, possibly a read error. The chain employs TRBV7-9 and TRBJ2-2, with no clear D. This CDR3 spans 13 amino acids. CDR1 is SEHNR and CDR2 is FQNEAQ in the germline V gene (reference sequence). The CDR3 protein is CTSSSGPPGELFF. The CDR3 DNA is TGTACCAGCAGCTCCGGTCCACCCGGGGAGCTGTTTTTT. Variable domain in full (rest from reference TRBV7-9 and TRBJ2-2): DTGVSQNPRHKITKRGQNVTFRCDPISEHNRLYWYRQTLGQGPEFLTYFQNEAQLEKSRLLSDRFSAERPKGSFSTLEIQRTEQGDSAMYLCTSSSGPPGELFFGEGSRLTVL.